This T cell receptor beta chain was documented in a study of blood T cell repertoires in COVID-19. As for the study in general: Acute and convalescent COVID-19 specimens originated in the United States, Italy and Spain. PBMCs, B-cell-depleted T cells, or T cells were the source of the cDNA or gDNA that made up the material.

Original analysis: Quantification of nucleated cells was approximated via reference gene primer amplification. TCRdb's table, derived via immunoSEQ multiplex PCR, lists solely in-frame clones and lacks some. That table furnishes V, J and clone size, whereas the DNA furnished D and trimming. The table includes about 220,000 clones, 65% to 90% detected once. Sequenced sample: peripheral blood. This sequence originates from a man aged 50 to 59 with active or convalescent COVID-19.

CDR3 loop: CASSHTGLAGGYEQFF. In nucleotides, the CDR3 is TGTGCCAGCAGCCATACGGGACTAGCGGGGGGCTATGAGCAGTTCTTC. The rearrangement links TRBV3-1 (or the pseudogene TRBV3-2) to TRBJ2-1; 15 bases map to TRBD2. CDR3 size: 16 residues. Germline V lookup: CDR1 LGHDT, CDR2 YNNKEL (reference sequence). V shed 3 bases, J shed 8 bases, and the junction held 5 bases outside the gene matches.